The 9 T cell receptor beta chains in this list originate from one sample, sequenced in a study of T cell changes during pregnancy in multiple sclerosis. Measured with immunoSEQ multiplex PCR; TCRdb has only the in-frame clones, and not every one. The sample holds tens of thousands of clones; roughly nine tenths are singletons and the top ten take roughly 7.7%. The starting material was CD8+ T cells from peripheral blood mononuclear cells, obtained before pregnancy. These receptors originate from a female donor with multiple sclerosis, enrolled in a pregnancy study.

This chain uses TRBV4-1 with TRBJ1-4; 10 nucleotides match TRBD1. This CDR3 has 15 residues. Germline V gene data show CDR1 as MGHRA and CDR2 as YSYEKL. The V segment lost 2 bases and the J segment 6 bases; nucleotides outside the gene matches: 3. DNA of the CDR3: TGCGCCAGCAGCCAAAGACAGGGGGCTGATGAAAAACTGTTTTTT. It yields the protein CASSQRQGADEKLFF.

This CDR3 reads CASSQSGTHTGELFF. The CDR3 DNA reads TGCGCCAGCAGCCAGTCCGGGACTCACACCGGGGAGCTGTTTTTT. This chain links TRBV4-1 with TRBJ2-2; D perhaps matches TRBD2 (6 bases). Between the trimmed V and J ends, which lost 3 bases and 3 bases, there was a span of 11 bases. Germline CDR1 and CDR2: MGHRA and YSYEKL. The CDR3 runs 15 residues.

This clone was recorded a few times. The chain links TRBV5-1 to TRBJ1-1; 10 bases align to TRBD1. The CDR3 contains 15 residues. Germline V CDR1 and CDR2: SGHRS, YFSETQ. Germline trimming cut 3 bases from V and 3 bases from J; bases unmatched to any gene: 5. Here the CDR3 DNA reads TGCGCCAGCAGCTGGGGGACAGGGGTCGACACTGAAGCTTTCTTT. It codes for CASSWGTGVDTEAFF.

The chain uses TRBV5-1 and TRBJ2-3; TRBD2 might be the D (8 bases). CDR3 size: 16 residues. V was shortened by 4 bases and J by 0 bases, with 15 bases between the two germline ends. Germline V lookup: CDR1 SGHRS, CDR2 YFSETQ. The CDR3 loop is CASSPREGASTDTQYF. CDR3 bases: TGCGCCAGCAGCCCCCGGGAGGGGGCGAGCACAGATACGCAGTATTTT. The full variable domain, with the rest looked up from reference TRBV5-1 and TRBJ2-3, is KAGVTQTPRYLIKTRGQQVTLSCSPISGHRSVSWYQQTPGQGLQFLFEYFSETQRNKGNFPGRFSGRQFSNSRSEMNVSTLELGDSALYLCASSPREGASTDTQYFGPGTRLTVL.

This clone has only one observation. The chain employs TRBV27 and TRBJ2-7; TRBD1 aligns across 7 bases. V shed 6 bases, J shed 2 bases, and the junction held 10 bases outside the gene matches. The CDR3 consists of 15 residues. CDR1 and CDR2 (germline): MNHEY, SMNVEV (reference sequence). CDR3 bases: TGTGCCAGCAGCTCTATCCGGGACAGTGCCTACGAGCAGTACTTC. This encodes CASSSIRDSAYEQYF.

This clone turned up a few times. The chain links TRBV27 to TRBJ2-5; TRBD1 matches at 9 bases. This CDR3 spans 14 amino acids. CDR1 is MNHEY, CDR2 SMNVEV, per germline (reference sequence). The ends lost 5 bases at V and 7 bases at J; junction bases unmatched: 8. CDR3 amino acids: CASSRPGQGRTQYF. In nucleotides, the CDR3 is TGTGCCAGCAGTCGACCGGGACAGGGTAGGACCCAGTACTTC.

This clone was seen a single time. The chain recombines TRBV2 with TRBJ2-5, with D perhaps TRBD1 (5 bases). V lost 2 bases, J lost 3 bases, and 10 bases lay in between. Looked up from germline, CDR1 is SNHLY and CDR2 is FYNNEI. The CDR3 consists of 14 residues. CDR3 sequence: CASSERGGKETQYF. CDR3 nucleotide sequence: TGTGCCAGCAGTGAAAGGGGTGGGAAAGAGACCCAGTACTTC.

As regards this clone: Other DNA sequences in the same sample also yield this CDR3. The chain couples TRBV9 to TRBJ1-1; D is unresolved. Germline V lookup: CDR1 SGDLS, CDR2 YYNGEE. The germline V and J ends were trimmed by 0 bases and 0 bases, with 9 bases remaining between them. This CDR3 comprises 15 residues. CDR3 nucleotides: TGTGCCAGCAGCGTAGGAGGGTCCATGAACACTGAAGCTTTCTTT. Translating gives CASSVGGSMNTEAFF. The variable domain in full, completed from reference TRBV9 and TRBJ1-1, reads DSGVTQTPKHLITATGQRVTLRCSPRSGDLSVYWYQQSLDQGLQFLIQYYNGEERAKGNILERFSAQQFPDLHSELNLSSLELGDSALYFCASSVGGSMNTEAFFGQGTRLTVV.

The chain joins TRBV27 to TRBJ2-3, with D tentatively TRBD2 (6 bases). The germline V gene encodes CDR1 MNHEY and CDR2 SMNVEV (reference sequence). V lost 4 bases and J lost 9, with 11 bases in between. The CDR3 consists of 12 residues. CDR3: CASSSGTPTQYF. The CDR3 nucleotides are TGTGCCAGCAGTTCCGGGACTCCCACGCAGTATTTT.